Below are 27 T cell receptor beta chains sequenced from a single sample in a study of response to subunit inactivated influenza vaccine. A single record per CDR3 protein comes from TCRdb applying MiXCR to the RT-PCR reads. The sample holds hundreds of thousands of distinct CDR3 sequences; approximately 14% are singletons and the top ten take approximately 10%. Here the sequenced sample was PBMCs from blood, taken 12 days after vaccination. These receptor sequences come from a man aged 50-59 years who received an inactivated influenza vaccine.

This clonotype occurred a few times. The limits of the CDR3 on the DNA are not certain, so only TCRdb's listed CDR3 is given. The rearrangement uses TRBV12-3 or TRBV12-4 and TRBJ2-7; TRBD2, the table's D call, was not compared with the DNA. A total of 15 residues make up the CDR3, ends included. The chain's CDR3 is CASSSSASGTYEQYF.

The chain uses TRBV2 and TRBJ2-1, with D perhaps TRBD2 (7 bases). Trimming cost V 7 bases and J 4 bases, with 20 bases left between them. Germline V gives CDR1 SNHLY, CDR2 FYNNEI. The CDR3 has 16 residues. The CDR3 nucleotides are TGTGCCAGCAACGTCCTCCCGGGGGGCCGGTACAATGAGCAGTTCTTC. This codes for CASNVLPGGRYNEQFF.

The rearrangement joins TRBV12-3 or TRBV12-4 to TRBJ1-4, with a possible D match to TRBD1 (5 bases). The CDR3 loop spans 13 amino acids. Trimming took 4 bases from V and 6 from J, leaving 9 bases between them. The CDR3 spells CASSSDMDEKLFF. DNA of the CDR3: TGTGCCAGCAGTTCGGACATGGATGAAAAACTGTTTTTT.

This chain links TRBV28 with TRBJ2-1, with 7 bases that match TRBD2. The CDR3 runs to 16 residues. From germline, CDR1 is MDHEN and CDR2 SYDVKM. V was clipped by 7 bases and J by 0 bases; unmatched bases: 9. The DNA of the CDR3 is TGTGCCAGCAAGGGGAGGGAGGCGAGCTCCTACAATGAGCAGTTCTTC. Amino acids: CASKGREASSYNEQFF.

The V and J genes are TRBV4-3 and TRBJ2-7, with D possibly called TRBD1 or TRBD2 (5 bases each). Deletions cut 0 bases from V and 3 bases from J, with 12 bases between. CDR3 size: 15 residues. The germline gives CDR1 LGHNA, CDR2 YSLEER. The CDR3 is CASSQEFRESYEQYF. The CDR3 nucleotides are TGCGCCAGCAGCCAAGAGTTCAGGGAGAGCTACGAGCAGTACTTC.

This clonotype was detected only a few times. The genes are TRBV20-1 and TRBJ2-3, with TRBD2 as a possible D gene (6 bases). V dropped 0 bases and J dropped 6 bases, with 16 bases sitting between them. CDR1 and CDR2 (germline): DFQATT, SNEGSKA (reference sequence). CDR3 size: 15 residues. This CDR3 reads CSARDRIGRRDTQYF. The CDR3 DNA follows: TGCAGTGCTAGAGATCGCATCGGGAGAAGGGATACGCAGTATTTT.

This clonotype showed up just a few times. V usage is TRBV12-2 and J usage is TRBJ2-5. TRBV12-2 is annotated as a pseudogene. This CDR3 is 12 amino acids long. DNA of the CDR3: TGTGCAAGTCGCCCGAGTGAAGAGACCCAGTACTTC. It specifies CASRPSEETQYF.

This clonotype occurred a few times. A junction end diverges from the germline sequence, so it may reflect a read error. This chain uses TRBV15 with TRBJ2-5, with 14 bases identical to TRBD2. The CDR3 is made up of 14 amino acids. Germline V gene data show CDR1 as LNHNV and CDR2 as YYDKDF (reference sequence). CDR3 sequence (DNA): TGTGCCACCAGCAGAGATAGGGGACTAGCGGGAGCTAACTTC. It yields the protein CATSRDRGLAGANF. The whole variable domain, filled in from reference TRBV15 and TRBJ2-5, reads DAMVIQNPRYQVTQFGKPVTLSCSQTLNHNVMYWYQQKSSQAPKLLFHYYDKDFNNEADTPDNFQSRRPNTSFCFLDIRSPGLGDTAMYLCATSRDRGLAGANFGPGTRLLVL.

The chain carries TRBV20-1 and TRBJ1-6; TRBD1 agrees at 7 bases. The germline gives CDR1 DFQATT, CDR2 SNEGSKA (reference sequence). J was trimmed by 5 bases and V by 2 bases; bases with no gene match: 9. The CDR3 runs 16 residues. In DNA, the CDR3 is TGCAGTGCTAGACGTCTTCCCGGGACAGATAATTCACCCCTCCACTTT. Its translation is CSARRLPGTDNSPLHF.

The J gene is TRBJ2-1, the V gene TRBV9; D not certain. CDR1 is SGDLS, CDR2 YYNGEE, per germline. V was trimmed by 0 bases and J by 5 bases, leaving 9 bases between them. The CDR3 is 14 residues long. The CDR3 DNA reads TGTGCCAGCAGCGTAGCTACTCTCGACAATGAGCAGTTCTTC. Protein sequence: CASSVATLDNEQFF.

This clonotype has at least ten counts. The CDR3 nucleotides are TGTGCCAGCAGCGAGGCGAGGGGAGACGAGCAGTACTTC. It translates to CASSEARGDEQYF. The rearrangement joins TRBV6-6 to TRBJ2-7; D may be TRBD1 or TRBD2 (5 bases each). From germline, CDR1 is MNHNY and CDR2 SVGAGI (reference sequence). Trimming stripped 6 bases from V and 5 bases from J, with 14 bases between. The length of the CDR3 is 13 residues.

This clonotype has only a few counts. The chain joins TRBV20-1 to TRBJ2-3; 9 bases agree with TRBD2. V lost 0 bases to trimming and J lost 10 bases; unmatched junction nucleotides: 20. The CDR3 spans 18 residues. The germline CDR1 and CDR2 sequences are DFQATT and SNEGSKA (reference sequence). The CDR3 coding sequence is TGCAGTGCTAGAGACCCGGCTAGCGGGACCCTCGTCAGGTCGTCGCAGTATTTT. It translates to CSARDPASGTLVRSSQYF.

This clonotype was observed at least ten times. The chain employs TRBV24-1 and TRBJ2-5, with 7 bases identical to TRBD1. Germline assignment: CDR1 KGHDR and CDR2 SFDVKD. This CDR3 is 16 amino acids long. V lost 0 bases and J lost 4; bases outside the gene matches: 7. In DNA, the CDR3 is TGTGCCACCAGTGATTTGCAGGGGGTAGGCGGAGAGACCCAGTACTTC. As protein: CATSDLQGVGGETQYF.

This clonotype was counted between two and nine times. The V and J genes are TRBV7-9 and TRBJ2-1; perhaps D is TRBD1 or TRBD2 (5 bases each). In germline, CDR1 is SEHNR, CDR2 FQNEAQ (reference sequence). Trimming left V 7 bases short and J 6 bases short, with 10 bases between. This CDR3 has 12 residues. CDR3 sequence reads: CASTQGANEQFF. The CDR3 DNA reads TGTGCCAGCACTCAGGGAGCCAATGAGCAGTTCTTC. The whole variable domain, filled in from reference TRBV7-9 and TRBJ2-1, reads DTGVSQNPRHKITKRGQNVTFRCDPISEHNRLYWYRQTLGQGPEFLTYFQNEAQLEKSRLLSDRFSAERPKGSFSTLEIQRTEQGDSAMYLCASTQGANEQFFGPGTRLTVL.

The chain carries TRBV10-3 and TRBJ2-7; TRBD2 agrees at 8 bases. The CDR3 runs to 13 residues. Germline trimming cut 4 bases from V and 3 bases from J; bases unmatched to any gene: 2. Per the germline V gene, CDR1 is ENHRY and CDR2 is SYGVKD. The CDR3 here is CAISGGTSYEQYF. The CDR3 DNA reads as TGTGCCATCAGTGGGGGGACTAGCTACGAGCAGTACTTC.

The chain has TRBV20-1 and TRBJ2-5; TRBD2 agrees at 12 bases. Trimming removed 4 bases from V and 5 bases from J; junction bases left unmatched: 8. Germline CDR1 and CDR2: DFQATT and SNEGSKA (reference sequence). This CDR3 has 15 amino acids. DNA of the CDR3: TGCAGTGCTAACCCTCTAGCGGGGGGGCTCGAGACCCAGTACTTC. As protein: CSANPLAGGLETQYF.

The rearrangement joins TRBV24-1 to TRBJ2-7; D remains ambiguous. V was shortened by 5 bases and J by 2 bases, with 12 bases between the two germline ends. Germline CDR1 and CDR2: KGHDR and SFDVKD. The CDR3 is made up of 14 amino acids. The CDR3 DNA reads TGTGCCACCAGTGCCGCGTCAGCCCCCTACGAGCAGTACTTC. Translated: CATSAASAPYEQYF.

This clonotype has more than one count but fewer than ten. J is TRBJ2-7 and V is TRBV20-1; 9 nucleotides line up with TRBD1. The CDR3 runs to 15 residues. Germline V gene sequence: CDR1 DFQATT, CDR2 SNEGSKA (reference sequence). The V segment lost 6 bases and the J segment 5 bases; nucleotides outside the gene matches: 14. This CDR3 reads CSAHTGGGSRNEQYF. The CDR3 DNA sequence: TGCAGTGCCCATACAGGGGGCGGGTCGAGGAACGAGCAGTACTTC.

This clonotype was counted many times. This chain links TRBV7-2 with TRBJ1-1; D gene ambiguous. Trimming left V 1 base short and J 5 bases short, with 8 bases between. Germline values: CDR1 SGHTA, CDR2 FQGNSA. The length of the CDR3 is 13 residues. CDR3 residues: CASSLGYGTEAFF. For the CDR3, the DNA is TGTGCCAGCAGCTTAGGTTATGGAACTGAAGCTTTCTTT.

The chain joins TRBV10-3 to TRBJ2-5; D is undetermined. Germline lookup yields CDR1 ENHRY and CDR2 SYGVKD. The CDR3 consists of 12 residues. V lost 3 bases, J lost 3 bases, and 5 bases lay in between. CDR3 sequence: CAISEGKETQYF. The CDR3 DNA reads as TGTGCCATCAGTGAAGGAAAAGAGACCCAGTACTTC.

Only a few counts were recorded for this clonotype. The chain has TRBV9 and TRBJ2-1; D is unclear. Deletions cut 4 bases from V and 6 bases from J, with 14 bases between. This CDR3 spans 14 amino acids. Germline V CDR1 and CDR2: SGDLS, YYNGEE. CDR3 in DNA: TGTGCCAGCAGCCCCCGAACGCGGAGCAATGAGCAGTTCTTC. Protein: CASSPRTRSNEQFF.

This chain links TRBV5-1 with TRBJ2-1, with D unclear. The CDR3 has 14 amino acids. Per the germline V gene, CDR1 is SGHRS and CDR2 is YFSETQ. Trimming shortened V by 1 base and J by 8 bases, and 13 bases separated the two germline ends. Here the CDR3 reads CASSLSPFSDEQFF. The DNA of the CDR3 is TGCGCCAGCAGCTTGAGCCCTTTCAGCGATGAGCAGTTCTTC.

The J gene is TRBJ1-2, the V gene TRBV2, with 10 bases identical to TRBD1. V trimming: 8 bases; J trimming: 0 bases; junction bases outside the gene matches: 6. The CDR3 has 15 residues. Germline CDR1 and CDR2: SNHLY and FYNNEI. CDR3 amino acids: CASPGQGISNYGYTF. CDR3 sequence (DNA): TGTGCCAGCCCGGGACAGGGGATCTCTAACTATGGCTACACCTTC.

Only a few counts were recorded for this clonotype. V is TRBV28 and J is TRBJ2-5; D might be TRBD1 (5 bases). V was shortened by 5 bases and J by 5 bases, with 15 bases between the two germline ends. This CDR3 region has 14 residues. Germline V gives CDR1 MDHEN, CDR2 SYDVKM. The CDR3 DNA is TGTGCCAGCAGTATTTCAGGGCTGGGGGAGACCCAGTACTTC. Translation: CASSISGLGETQYF.

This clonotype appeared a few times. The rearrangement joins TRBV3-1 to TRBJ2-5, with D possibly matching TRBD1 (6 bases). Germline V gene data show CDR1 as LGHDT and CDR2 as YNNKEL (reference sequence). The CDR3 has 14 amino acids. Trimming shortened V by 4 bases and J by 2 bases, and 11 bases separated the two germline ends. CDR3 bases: TGTGCCAGCAGCCGGCGGACAGTACAAGAGACCCAGTACTTC. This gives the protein CASSRRTVQETQYF.

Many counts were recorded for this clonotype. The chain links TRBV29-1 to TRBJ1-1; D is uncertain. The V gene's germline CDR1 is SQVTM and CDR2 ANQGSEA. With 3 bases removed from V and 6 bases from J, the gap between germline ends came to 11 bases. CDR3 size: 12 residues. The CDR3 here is CSVESWVSEAFF. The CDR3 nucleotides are TGCAGCGTTGAGTCGTGGGTCTCTGAAGCTTTCTTT.

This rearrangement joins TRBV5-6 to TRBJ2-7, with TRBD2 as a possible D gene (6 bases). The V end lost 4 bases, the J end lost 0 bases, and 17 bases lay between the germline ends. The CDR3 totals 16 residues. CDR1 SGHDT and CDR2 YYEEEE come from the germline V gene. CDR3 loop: CASSPGGTASSYEQYF. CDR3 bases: TGTGCCAGCAGCCCTGGCGGGACCGCCAGCTCCTACGAGCAGTACTTC.